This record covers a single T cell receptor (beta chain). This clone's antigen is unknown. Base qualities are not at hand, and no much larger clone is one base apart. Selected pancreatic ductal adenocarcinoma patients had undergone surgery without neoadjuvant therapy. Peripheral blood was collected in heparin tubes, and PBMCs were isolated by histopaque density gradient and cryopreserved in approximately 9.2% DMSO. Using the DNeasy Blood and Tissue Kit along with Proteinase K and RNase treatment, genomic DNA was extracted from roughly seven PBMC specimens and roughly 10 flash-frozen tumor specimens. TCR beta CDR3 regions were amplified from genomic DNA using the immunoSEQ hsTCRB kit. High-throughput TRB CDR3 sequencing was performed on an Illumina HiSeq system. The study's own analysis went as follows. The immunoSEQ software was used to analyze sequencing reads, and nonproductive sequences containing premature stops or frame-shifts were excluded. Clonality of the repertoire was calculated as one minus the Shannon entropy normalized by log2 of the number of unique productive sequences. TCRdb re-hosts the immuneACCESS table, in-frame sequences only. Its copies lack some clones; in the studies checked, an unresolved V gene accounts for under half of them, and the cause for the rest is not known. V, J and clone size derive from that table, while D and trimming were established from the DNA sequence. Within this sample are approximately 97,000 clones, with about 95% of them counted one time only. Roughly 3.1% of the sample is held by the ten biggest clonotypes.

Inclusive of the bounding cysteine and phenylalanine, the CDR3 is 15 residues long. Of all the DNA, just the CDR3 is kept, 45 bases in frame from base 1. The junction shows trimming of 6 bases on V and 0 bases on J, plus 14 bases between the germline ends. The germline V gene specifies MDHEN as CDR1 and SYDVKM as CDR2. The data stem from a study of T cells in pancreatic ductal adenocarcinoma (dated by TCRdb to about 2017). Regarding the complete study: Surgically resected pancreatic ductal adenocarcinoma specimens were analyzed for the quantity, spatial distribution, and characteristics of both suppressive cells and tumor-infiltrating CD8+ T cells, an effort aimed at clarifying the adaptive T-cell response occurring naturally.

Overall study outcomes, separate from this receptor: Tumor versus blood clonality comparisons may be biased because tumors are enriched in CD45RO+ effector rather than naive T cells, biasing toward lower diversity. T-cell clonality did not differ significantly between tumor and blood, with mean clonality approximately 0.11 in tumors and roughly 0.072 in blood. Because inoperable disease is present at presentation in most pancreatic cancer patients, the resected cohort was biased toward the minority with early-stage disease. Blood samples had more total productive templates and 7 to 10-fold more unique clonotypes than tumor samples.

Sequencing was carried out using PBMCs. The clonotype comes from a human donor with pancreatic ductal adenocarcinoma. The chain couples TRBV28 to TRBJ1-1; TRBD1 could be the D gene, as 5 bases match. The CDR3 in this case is CASSPGGWVNTEAFF. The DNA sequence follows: TGTGCCAGCAGCCCGGGGGGTTGGGTGAACACTGAAGCTTTCTTT.